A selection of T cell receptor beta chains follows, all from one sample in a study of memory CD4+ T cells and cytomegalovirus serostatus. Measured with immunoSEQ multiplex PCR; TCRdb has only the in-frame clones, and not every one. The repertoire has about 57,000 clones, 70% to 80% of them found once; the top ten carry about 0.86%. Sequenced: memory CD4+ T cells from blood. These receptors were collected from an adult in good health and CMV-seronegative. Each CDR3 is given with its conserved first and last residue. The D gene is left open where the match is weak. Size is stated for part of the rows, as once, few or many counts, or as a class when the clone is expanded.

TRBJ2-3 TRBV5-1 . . CASRRRQGGTDTQYF TGCGCCAGCCGGAGAAGGCAGGGTGGAACAGATACGCAGTATTTT
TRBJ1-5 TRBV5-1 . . CASSLEVGVQPQHF TGCGCCAGCAGCTTGGAAGTTGGGGTCCAGCCCCAGCATTTT
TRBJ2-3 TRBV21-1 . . CATPNRGDTQYF TGTGCCACCCCGAATCGGGGAGATACGCAGTATTTT
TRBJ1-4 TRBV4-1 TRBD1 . CASSAQQGFNEKLFF TGCGCCAGCAGCGCCCAACAGGGGTTTAATGAAAAACTGTTTTTT
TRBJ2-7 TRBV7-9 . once CASSKGGSSYEQYF TGTGCCAGCAGCAAGGGTGGTAGCTCCTACGAGCAGTACTTC
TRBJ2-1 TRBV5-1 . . CASSSTRGVSYNEQFF TGCGCCAGCAGCTCCACCCGTGGGGTATCCTACAATGAGCAGTTCTTC
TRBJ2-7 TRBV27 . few CASSLRPVEAYEQYF TGTGCCAGCAGTTTAAGGCCGGTGGAAGCATACGAGCAGTACTTC
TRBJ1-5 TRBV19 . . CASSGPGTNQPQHF TGTGCCAGTAGCGGCCCGGGTACCAATCAGCCCCAGCATTTT
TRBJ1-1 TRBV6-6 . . CASSYDRPEAFF TGTGCCAGCAGTTACGACCGTCCGGAAGCTTTCTTT
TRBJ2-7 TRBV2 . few CASSIGQKLEQYF TGTGCCAGCAGTATCGGACAGAAGCTCGAGCAGTACTTC
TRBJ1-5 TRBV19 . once CASSIGGGSNQPQHF TGTGCCAGTAGTATAGGTGGGGGCAGCAATCAGCCCCAGCATTTT
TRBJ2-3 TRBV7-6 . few CASSFGFKDTQYF TGTGCCAGCAGCTTTGGGTTTAAAGATACGCAGTATTTT
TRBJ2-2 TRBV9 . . CASSVGGLTGELFF TGTGCCAGCAGCGTAGGAGGGCTCACCGGGGAGCTGTTTTTT
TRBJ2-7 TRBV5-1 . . CASSFLGPHEQYF TGCGCCAGCAGCTTTCTCGGGCCTCACGAGCAGTACTTC
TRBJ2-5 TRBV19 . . CASSPLTPTGQETQYF TGTGCCAGTAGTCCCTTAACCCCGACAGGTCAAGAGACCCAGTACTTC
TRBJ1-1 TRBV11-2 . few CASSLGARGTEAFF TGTGCCAGCAGCTTAGGGGCCCGGGGGACTGAAGCTTTCTTT